This T cell receptor beta chain was observed in a study of beta chain features in type 1 diabetes. General study points: In every one of the four CD4+ subsets, TCRB CDR3s were moderately but significantly shorter in Type 1 diabetes patients. Cells with high TCR expression could be over-represented by cDNA sequencing. Still unanswered here is whether HLA type influences TCRB rearrangement.

Every isolated RNA sample was fully reverse transcribed, so sequencing captured expressed TCRB transcripts. The table came from immunoSEQ multiplex PCR; TCRdb's copy has only in-frame clones and leaves some out. The sample consists of about 740,000 clones, around 15% of them appearing once. CDR1 and CDR2 (germline): MNHNY, SVGAGI (reference sequence). V gave up 1 base and J gave up 6 bases; unmatched junction bases: 3. The CDR3 runs to 15 residues. For this clone: The antigen remains unidentified.

Sorting that relied on CD45RO/CCR7/CD25/CD127/CD95/CD27 yielded CD4+ naive, central memory, regulatory and stem cell-like memory cells. Sequences were obtained from naive CD4+ T cells from blood. The chain carries TRBV6-6 and TRBJ2-1, with 10 bases aligning to TRBD2. This clonotype was obtained from a man between 18 and 35 years old with type 1 diabetes. The CDR3 reads CASSYLLAGANEQFF. In nucleotides, the CDR3 is TGTGCCAGCAGTTACTTGCTAGCGGGGGCCAATGAGCAGTTCTTC.